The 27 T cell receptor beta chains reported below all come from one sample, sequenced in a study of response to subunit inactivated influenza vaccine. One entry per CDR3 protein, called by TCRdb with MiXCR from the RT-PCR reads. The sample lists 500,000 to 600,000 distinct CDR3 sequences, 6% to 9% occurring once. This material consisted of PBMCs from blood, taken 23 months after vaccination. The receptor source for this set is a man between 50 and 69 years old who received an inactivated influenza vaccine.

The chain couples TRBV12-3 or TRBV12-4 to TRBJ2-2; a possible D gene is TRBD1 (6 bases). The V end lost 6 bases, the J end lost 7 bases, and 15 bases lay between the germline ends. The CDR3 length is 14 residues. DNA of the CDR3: TGTGCCAGCAGACCAAACAGGGCGGACGGGGAGCTGTTTTTT. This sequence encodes CASRPNRADGELFF.

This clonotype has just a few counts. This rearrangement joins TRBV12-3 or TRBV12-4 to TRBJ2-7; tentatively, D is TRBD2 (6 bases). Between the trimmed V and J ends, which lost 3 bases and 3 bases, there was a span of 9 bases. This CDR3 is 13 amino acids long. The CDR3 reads CASSFGSGYEQYF. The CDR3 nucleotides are TGTGCCAGCAGTTTCGGTAGCGGCTACGAGCAGTACTTC.

The CDR3 reads CASSPGHNTDTQYF. The CDR3 nucleotides are TGTGCCAGCAGCCCCGGACACAACACAGATACGCAGTATTTT. The chain combines TRBV7-3 with TRBJ2-3; D might be TRBD1 (5 bases). This CDR3 is 14 amino acids long. Trimming took off 5 bases at V and 2 bases at J, with 11 bases between the two ends. From germline, CDR1 is SGHTA and CDR2 FQGTGA.

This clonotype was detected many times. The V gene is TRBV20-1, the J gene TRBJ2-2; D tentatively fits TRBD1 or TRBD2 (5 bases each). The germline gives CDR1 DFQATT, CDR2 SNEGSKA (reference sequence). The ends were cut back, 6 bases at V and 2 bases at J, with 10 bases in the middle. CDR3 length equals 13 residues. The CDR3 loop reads CSATRDNTGELFF. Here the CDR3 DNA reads TGCAGTGCCACCAGGGACAACACCGGGGAGCTGTTTTTT.

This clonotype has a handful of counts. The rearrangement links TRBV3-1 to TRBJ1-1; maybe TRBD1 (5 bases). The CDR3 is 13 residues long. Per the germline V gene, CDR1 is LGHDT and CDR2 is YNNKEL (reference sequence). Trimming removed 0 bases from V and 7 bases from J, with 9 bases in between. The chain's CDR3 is CASSQDWGGEAFF. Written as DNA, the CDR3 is TGTGCCAGCAGCCAAGATTGGGGCGGTGAAGCTTTCTTT. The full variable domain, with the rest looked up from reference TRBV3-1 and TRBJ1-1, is DTAVSQTPKYLVTQMGNDKSIKCEQNLGHDTMYWYKQDSKKFLKIMFSYNNKELIINETVPNRFSPKSPDKAHLNLHINSLELGDSAVYFCASSQDWGGEAFFGQGTRLTVV.

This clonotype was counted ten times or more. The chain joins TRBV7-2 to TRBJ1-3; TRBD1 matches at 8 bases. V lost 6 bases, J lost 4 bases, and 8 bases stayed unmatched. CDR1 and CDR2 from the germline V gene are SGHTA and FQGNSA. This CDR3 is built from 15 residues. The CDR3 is CASRPGGAGGNTIYF. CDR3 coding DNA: TGTGCCAGCAGACCAGGGGGCGCAGGAGGAAACACCATATATTTT.

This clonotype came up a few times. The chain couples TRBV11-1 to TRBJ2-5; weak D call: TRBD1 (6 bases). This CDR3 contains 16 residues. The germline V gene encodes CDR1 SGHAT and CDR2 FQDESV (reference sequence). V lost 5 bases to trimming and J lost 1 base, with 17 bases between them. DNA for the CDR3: TGTGCCAGCAGCCAGACGGGACAACTAACCCAAGAGACCCAGTACTTC. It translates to CASSQTGQLTQETQYF.

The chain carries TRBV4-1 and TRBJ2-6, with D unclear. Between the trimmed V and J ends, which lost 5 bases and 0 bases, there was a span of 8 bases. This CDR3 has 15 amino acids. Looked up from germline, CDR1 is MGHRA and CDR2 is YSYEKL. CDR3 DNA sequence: TGCGCCAGCAGCAACGAAATCTCTGGGGCCAACGTCCTGACTTTC. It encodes CASSNEISGANVLTF.

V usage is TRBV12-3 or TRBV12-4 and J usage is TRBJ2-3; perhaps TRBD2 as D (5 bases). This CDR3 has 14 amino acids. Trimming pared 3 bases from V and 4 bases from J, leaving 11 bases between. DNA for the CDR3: TGTGCCAGCAGTTTGAGTTCCGGGGCAGATACGCAGTATTTT. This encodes CASSLSSGADTQYF.

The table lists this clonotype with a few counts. The CDR3, as DNA: TGCGCCAGCAGCTTCTCCGGACAGGGCGACACTGAAGCTTTCTTT. Encoded protein: CASSFSGQGDTEAFF. The chain has TRBV5-1 and TRBJ1-1; 8 bases are a match to TRBD1. Germline V CDR1 and CDR2: SGHRS, YFSETQ. The CDR3 consists of 15 residues. The V gene end was trimmed by 2 bases and the J gene end by 3 bases; junction bases not matched to a gene: 6.

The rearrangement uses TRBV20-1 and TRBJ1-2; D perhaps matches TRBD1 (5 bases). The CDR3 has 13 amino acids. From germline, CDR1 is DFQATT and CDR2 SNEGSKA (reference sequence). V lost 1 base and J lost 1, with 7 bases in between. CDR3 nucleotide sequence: TGCAGTGCTAGAGCGACAGTTAACTATGGCTACACCTTC. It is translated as CSARATVNYGYTF.

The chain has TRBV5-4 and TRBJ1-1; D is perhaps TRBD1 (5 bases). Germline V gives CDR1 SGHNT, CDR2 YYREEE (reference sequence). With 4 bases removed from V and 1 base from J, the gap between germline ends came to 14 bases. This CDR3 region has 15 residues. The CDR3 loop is CASSADKGKNTEAFF. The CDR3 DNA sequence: TGTGCCAGCAGCGCTGACAAGGGGAAGAACACTGAAGCTTTCTTT.

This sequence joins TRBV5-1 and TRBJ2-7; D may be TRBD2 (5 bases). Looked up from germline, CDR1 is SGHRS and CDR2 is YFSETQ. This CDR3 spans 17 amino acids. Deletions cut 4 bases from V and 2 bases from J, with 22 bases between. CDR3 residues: CASSPPDILGSTYEQYF. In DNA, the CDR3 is TGCGCCAGCAGCCCGCCAGACATATTAGGGAGTACCTACGAGCAGTACTTC.

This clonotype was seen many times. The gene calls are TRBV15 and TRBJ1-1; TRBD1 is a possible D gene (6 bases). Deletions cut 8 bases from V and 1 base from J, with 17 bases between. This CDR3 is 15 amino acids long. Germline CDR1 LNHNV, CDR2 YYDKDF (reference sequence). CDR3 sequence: CATASEDSPNTEAFF. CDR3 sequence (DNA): TGTGCCACCGCCTCCGAGGACAGTCCGAACACTGAAGCTTTCTTT.

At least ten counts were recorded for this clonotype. CDR3 protein: CASSQALAGGYEQYF. The CDR3 region has the DNA TGCGCCAGCAGCCAAGCTCTAGCGGGAGGCTACGAGCAGTACTTC. The gene calls are TRBV4-3 and TRBJ2-7; 11 bases are shared with TRBD2. The CDR3 loop spans 15 amino acids. V lost 1 base and J lost 3; bases outside the gene matches: 2. Germline CDR1 is LGHNA and CDR2 is YSLEER.

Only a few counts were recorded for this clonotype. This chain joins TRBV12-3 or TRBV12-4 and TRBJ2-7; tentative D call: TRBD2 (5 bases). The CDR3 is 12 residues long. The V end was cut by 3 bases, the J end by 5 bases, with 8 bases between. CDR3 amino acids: CASSFWGDEQYF. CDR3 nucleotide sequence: TGTGCCAGCAGTTTTTGGGGAGACGAGCAGTACTTC.

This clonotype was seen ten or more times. DNA for the CDR3: TGCGCCAGCAGCCCCAGGGGGTCGGTTCCAGATACGCAGTATTTT. This sequence encodes CASSPRGSVPDTQYF. The chain carries TRBV4-3 and TRBJ2-3; 7 nucleotides agree with TRBD1. From germline, CDR1 is LGHNA and CDR2 YSLEER. CDR3 length: 15 residues. The V segment lost 4 bases and the J segment 4 bases; nucleotides outside the gene matches: 8.

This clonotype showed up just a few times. CDR3 bases: TGTGCCAGCATCCCTCGATCCTACAATGAGCAGTTCTTC. This translates into CASIPRSYNEQFF. The genes are TRBV2 and TRBJ2-1; D is unclear. Trimming removed 7 bases from V and 1 base from J, with 8 bases in between. Per germline, CDR1 SNHLY and CDR2 FYNNEI. The CDR3 contains 13 residues.

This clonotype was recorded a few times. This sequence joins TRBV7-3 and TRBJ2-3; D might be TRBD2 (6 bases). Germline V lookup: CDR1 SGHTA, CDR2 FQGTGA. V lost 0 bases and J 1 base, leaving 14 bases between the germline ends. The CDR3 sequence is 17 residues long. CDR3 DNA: TGTGCCAGCAGCTTAACGGGACTGGACTTGGGCACAGATACGCAGTATTTT. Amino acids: CASSLTGLDLGTDTQYF.

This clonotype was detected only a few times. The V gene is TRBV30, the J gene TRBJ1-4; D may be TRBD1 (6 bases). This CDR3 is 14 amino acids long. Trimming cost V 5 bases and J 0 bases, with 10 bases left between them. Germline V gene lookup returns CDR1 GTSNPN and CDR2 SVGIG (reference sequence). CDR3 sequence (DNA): TGTGCCTGGGTGACAGGTCCAACTAATGAAAAACTGTTTTTT. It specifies CAWVTGPTNEKLFF.

CDR3 region: CASTGAGHEQYF. In DNA form, the CDR3 reads TGTGCCAGCACTGGAGCAGGGCACGAGCAGTACTTC. This chain connects TRBV6-6 to TRBJ2-7, with TRBD1 as a possible D gene (5 bases). The V gene lost 7 bases and the J gene lost 5 bases, with 12 bases spanning the gap. The CDR3 length is 12 residues. In germline, CDR1 is MNHNY, CDR2 SVGAGI (reference sequence).

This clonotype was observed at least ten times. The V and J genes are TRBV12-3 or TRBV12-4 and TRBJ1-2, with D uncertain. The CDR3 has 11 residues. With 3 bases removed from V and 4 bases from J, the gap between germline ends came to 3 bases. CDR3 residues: CASSLAYGYTF. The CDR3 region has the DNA TGTGCCAGCAGTTTGGCCTATGGCTACACCTTC.

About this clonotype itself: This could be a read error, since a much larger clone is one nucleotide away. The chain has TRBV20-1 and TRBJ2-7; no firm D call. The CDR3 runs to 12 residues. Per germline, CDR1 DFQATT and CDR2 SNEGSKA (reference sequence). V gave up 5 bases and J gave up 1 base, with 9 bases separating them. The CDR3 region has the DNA TGCAGTGCTCAGGTCGGTTCCTACGAGCAGTACTTC. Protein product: CSAQVGSYEQYF.

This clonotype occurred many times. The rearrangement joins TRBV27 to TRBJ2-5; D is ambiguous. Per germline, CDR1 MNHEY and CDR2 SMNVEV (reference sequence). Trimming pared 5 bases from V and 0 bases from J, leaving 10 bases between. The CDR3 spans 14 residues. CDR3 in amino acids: CASSPTAYQETQYF. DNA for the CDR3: TGTGCCAGCAGTCCTACAGCTTACCAAGAGACCCAGTACTTC.

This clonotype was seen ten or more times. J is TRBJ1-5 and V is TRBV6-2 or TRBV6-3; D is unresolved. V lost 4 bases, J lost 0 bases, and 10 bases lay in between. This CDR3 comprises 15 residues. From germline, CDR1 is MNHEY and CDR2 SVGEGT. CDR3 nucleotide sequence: TGTGCCAGCAGTTCCGCAATCAATAGCAATCAGCCCCAGCATTTT. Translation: CASSSAINSNQPQHF.

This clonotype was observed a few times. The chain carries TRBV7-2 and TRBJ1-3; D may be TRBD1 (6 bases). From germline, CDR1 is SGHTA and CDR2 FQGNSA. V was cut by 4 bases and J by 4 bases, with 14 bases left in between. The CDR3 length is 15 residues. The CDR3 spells CASSWGRGSGNTIYF. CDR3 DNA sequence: TGTGCCAGCAGCTGGGGGCGGGGTTCCGGAAACACCATATATTTT.

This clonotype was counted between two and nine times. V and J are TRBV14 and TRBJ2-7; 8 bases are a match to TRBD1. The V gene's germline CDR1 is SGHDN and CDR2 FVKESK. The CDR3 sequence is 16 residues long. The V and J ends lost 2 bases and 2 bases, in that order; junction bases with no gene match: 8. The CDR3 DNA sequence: TGTGCCAGCAGCCAATTTAGGACAGGGAATCCCTACGAGCAGTACTTC. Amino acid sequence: CASSQFRTGNPYEQYF.